A single sample gave rise to the 31 T cell receptor beta chains below, sequenced in a study of blood T cell repertoires in COVID-19. Clones were read by immunoSEQ multiplex PCR, and TCRdb kept only the in-frame ones, dropping some. Of around 150,000 clones in the sample, approximately 82% were seen once. Input material: peripheral blood. These receptors originate from a man aged 55 to 70 who had recovered from COVID-19.

The rearrangement joins TRBV5-6 to TRBJ2-3; TRBD2 matches at 8 bases. The germline gives CDR1 SGHDT, CDR2 YYEEEE. With V trimmed by 5 bases and J by 6 bases, 8 bases remained unmatched. The CDR3 consists of 14 residues. CDR3 loop: CASRDSGSEDTQYF. DNA of the CDR3: TGTGCCAGCAGGGACAGCGGGAGTGAGGATACGCAGTATTTT.

The table lists this clone with a count of one. The rearrangement uses TRBV5-1 and TRBJ1-2, with TRBD1 identical over 7 bases. V trimming: 0 bases; J trimming: 7 bases; junction bases outside the gene matches: 6. The V gene's germline CDR1 is SGHRS and CDR2 YFSETQ. CDR3 length equals 14 residues. In DNA, the CDR3 is TGCGCCAGCAGCTTGGAAGGGGGCGCAGGTGGCTACACCTTC. Its translation: CASSLEGGAGGYTF.

V is TRBV28 and J is TRBJ2-7, with 8 bases matching TRBD1. The CDR3 runs 14 residues. Germline V gene lookup returns CDR1 MDHEN and CDR2 SYDVKM. V dropped 7 bases and J dropped 0; count of bases not matched to a gene: 5. Here the CDR3 DNA reads TGTGCCAGCACTGGGACAGGCATCTCCTACGAGCAGTACTTC. Translating it yields CASTGTGISYEQYF.

The chain carries TRBV28 and TRBJ1-1; D perhaps matches TRBD1 (6 bases). This CDR3 has 13 residues. Per germline, CDR1 MDHEN and CDR2 SYDVKM. Trimming removed 5 bases at V and 0 bases at J, with 7 bases between. The CDR3 protein is CASSRQVNTEAFF. CDR3 DNA sequence: TGTGCCAGCAGTCGACAGGTGAACACTGAAGCTTTCTTT.

The V and J genes are TRBV18 and TRBJ2-3; tentatively, D is TRBD1 (5 bases). The CDR3 has 15 amino acids. Trimming cost V 3 bases and J 5 bases, with 15 bases left between them. Germline CDR1 and CDR2: KGHSH and LQKENI. The CDR3 DNA follows: TGTGCCAGCTCACCGATCGGCGCAGGGCGAGATACGCAGTATTTT. Its protein is CASSPIGAGRDTQYF.

The rearrangement uses TRBV7-2 and TRBJ2-7, with D unresolved. V was cut by 4 bases and J by 3 bases, with 4 bases left in between. Per germline, CDR1 SGHTA and CDR2 FQGNSA. The CDR3 extends over 11 amino acids. The CDR3 DNA reads TGTGCCAGCAGCTCAATCTACGAGCAGTACTTC. Protein sequence: CASSSIYEQYF.

A single count supports this clone. V usage is TRBV4-2 and J usage is TRBJ2-7; D possibly corresponds to TRBD2 (6 bases). CDR3 length: 19 amino acids. Trimming removed 0 bases at V and 0 bases at J, with 21 bases between. From germline, CDR1 is LGHNA and CDR2 YNFKEQ. CDR3 coding DNA: TGTGCCAGCAGCCAAGATGTGGCTCAGGAGGGCCGAATCTCCTACGAGCAGTACTTC. Protein: CASSQDVAQEGRISYEQYF.

The V call is TRBV14, the J call TRBJ2-2; the D is unclear. The germline V gene has CDR1 SGHDN and CDR2 FVKESK. The CDR3 totals 14 residues. V was shortened by 4 bases and J by 3 bases, with 9 bases between the two germline ends. CDR3: CASSLTRDTGELFF. In nucleotides, the CDR3 is TGTGCCAGCAGCCTTACGCGCGACACCGGGGAGCTGTTTTTT.

The rearrangement uses TRBV5-4 and TRBJ1-2, with a tentative D call TRBD1 (6 bases). V dropped 0 bases and J dropped 2 bases, with 8 bases sitting between them. CDR1 SGHNT and CDR2 YYREEE come from the germline V gene (reference sequence). The CDR3 runs to 14 residues. This CDR3 is CASSLEQGNYGYTF. The CDR3 nucleotides read TGTGCCAGCAGCTTGGAACAGGGCAACTATGGCTACACCTTC.

The table lists this clone with a count of one. The genes are TRBV12-3 or TRBV12-4 and TRBJ2-5; TRBD1 might be the D (6 bases). This CDR3 has 13 residues. Deletions cut 6 bases from V and 5 bases from J, with 13 bases between. In DNA, the CDR3 is TGTGCCAGCAGCCGTACAGGGAGTGAGACCCAGTACTTC. It yields the protein CASSRTGSETQYF.

This sequence joins TRBV2 and TRBJ1-1, with TRBD1 as a possible D gene (5 bases). CDR1 and CDR2 (germline): SNHLY, FYNNEI. The CDR3 runs to 15 residues. Trimming removed 2 bases from V and 1 base from J, with 11 bases in between. The CDR3 DNA follows: TGTGCCAGCAGTGAACGAAGGGGCACGAACACTGAAGCTTTCTTT. This gives the protein CASSERRGTNTEAFF.

The rearrangement joins TRBV12-3 or TRBV12-4 to TRBJ1-2; D is undetermined. This CDR3 region has 13 residues. CDR3 DNA: TGTGCTGCATCCCGGGATCTCGTCTATGGCTACACCTTC. It is translated as CAASRDLVYGYTF.

This clone occurred a few times. The rearrangement joins TRBV18 to TRBJ1-1, with D unclear. CDR1 is KGHSH and CDR2 is LQKENI in the germline V gene. The V and J ends lost 3 bases and 11 bases respectively, with 16 bases between them. The CDR3 is made up of 13 amino acids. The CDR3 reads CASSPTQSGEAFF. CDR3 sequence (DNA): TGTGCCAGCTCACCGACGCAATCCGGGGAGGCTTTCTTT.

The chain's CDR3 is CASSRARQLTGAGEKLFF. CDR3 bases: TGTGCCAGCAGTAGGGCGCGACAGTTGACAGGGGCAGGGGAAAAACTGTTTTTT. The chain employs TRBV27 and TRBJ1-4; 8 bases agree with TRBD1. Trimming at V came to 5 bases and at J to 8 bases, leaving 19 bases not matched to a gene. CDR3 length: 18 amino acids. The germline V gene encodes CDR1 MNHEY and CDR2 SMNVEV (reference sequence).

V gene TRBV2 combines with J gene TRBJ1-3, with D unclear. This CDR3 comprises 14 residues. The germline V gene encodes CDR1 SNHLY and CDR2 FYNNEI. Trimming stripped 0 bases from V and 4 bases from J, with 7 bases between. CDR3 coding DNA: TGTGCCAGCAGTGAAGCAGGCAGGGGAAACACCATATATTTT. This codes for CASSEAGRGNTIYF.

This clone has only one observation. J is TRBJ1-1 and V is TRBV14; D not resolved. Per germline, CDR1 SGHDN and CDR2 FVKESK. The CDR3 contains 11 residues. V was clipped by 8 bases and J by 6 bases, with 10 bases between them. CDR3 protein: CASGRLSEAFF. CDR3 DNA: TGTGCCAGCGGGAGACTTTCTGAAGCTTTCTTT.

This clone has a single count. The genes are TRBV5-4 and TRBJ2-5, with D maybe TRBD2 (5 bases). This CDR3 contains 15 residues. The V gene lost 4 bases and the J gene lost 5 bases, with 18 bases spanning the gap. Per germline, CDR1 SGHNT and CDR2 YYREEE (reference sequence). CDR3 sequence reads: CASSHQEDSSETQYF. Written as DNA, the CDR3 is TGTGCCAGCAGCCACCAGGAGGACTCCTCGGAGACCCAGTACTTC.

This chain connects TRBV19 to TRBJ2-7; 10 bases match TRBD2. V was pared by 4 bases and J by 6 bases, with 3 bases of the junction left unmatched. This CDR3 has 13 residues. Germline V gene data show CDR1 as LNHDA and CDR2 as SQIVND (reference sequence). This CDR3 is CASSTRTSGEQYF. The CDR3 region has the DNA TGTGCCAGTAGTACCCGGACTAGCGGCGAGCAGTACTTC.

This clone was seen a single time. The J gene is TRBJ2-7, the V gene TRBV5-8; maybe TRBD1 (5 bases). V dropped 2 bases and J dropped 3 bases, with 12 bases sitting between them. The CDR3 contains 14 residues. The germline gives CDR1 SGHTS, CDR2 YDEGEE. CDR3: CASSFAGNGYEQYF. As DNA, the CDR3 is TGTGCCAGCAGCTTTGCAGGGAATGGCTACGAGCAGTACTTC.

The chain uses TRBV28 and TRBJ1-3, with D possibly matching TRBD1 (5 bases). Germline V gene lookup returns CDR1 MDHEN and CDR2 SYDVKM. V lost 5 bases, J lost 2 bases, and 22 bases lay in between. The CDR3 contains 18 residues. The CDR3 is CASSSWGGTTGAGNTIYF. The CDR3 region has the DNA TGTGCCAGCAGTAGCTGGGGAGGGACCACCGGCGCTGGAAACACCATATATTTT.

The chain combines TRBV4-1 with TRBJ1-2, with 7 positions matching TRBD1. The V segment lost 0 bases and the J segment 6 bases; nucleotides outside the gene matches: 4. Germline V gene lookup returns CDR1 MGHRA and CDR2 YSYEKL. The CDR3 contains 14 residues. This chain's CDR3 is CASSQEPQGDGYTF. The CDR3 DNA is TGCGCCAGCAGCCAAGAACCCCAGGGGGATGGCTACACCTTC.

The chain carries TRBV7-2 and TRBJ2-7, with D perhaps matching TRBD2 (6 bases). The CDR3 has 17 residues. V shed 2 bases and J shed 4 bases, with 21 bases lying between them. Germline CDR1 reads SGHTA; CDR2 reads FQGNSA. The CDR3 DNA reads TGTGCCAGCAGCTTATCGCATTCCCGGGGGAAACGGTACGAGCAGTACTTC. Translating it yields CASSLSHSRGKRYEQYF.

The DNA of the CDR3 is TGTGCCAGCAGCTTACGGCGGTCCACAGATACGCAGTATTTT. Protein: CASSLRRSTDTQYF. The chain is built from TRBV7-6 and TRBJ2-3; D not certain. The V end was cut by 2 bases, the J end by 2 bases, with 8 bases between. The V gene's germline CDR1 is SGHVS and CDR2 FNYEAQ. The CDR3 is made up of 14 amino acids.

The chain links TRBV6-5 to TRBJ2-5; the match to TRBD2 covers 13 bases. This CDR3 is built from 15 residues. Germline loops: CDR1 MNHEY, CDR2 SVGAGI. J gave up 9 bases and V 6 bases, and 10 bases lay outside the gene matches. The CDR3 DNA reads TGTGCCAGCAGCCGACTAGCGGGGGGCCAGTGGGCCCAGTACTTC. This gives the protein CASSRLAGGQWAQYF.

The genes are TRBV19 and TRBJ2-1; 9 nucleotides match TRBD2. The junction had 13 bases not matched to a gene; V was cut back by 2 bases and J by 5 bases. This CDR3 comprises 18 residues. Germline V gene data show CDR1 as LNHDA and CDR2 as SQIVND (reference sequence). The CDR3, as DNA: TGTGCCAGTAGTATACACAGAGGCCTAGCGGGGATTAACAATGAGCAGTTCTTC. It specifies CASSIHRGLAGINNEQFF.

The CDR3 protein is CASSQARTGGAFF. The CDR3 DNA follows: TGTGCCAGCAGCCAAGCTAGGACAGGGGGAGCTTTCTTT. The chain has TRBV3-1 (or the pseudogene TRBV3-2) and TRBJ1-1; the match to TRBD1 covers 10 bases. The CDR3 totals 13 residues. Germline CDR1 reads LGHDT; CDR2 reads YNNKEL (reference sequence). The junction had 3 bases not matched to a gene; V was cut back by 1 base and J by 10 bases.

V gene TRBV7-9 combines with J gene TRBJ2-1, with TRBD2 matching 14 bases. The CDR3 sequence is 16 residues long. J lost 8 bases, V lost 1 base, and 4 bases had no gene match. The germline CDR1 and CDR2 sequences are SEHNR and FQNEAQ (reference sequence). The CDR3 spells CASSLGTSGGFDEQFF. Here the CDR3 DNA reads TGTGCCAGCAGCTTAGGGACTAGCGGGGGGTTTGATGAGCAGTTCTTC. Combining the CDR3 with reference TRBV7-9 and TRBJ2-1 gives the whole variable domain DTGVSQNPRHKITKRGQNVTFRCDPISEHNRLYWYRQTLGQGPEFLTYFQNEAQLEKSRLLSDRFSAERPKGSFSTLEIQRTEQGDSAMYLCASSLGTSGGFDEQFFGPGTRLTVL.

The J gene is TRBJ2-7, the V gene TRBV27; TRBD1 matches at 7 bases. The CDR3 contains 16 residues. Germline lookup yields CDR1 MNHEY and CDR2 SMNVEV (reference sequence). With 1 base clipped from V and 0 bases from J, the junction kept 6 bases outside the gene matches. The CDR3 is CASSLWDSQSSYEQYF. In nucleotides, the CDR3 is TGTGCCAGCAGTTTATGGGACAGCCAGAGCTCCTACGAGCAGTACTTC.

This clone showed up just once. Here the CDR3 reads CASSPTTAAYEQYF. The CDR3 region has the DNA TGTGCCAGCAGCCCTACGACGGCGGCCTACGAGCAGTACTTC. This chain links TRBV11-3 with TRBJ2-7; D gene uncertain. The V end was cut by 5 bases, the J end by 2 bases, with 13 bases between. Germline assignment: CDR1 SGHNT and CDR2 YENEEA. The CDR3 covers 14 residues.

The chain recombines TRBV28 with TRBJ1-1; D is unclear. CDR1 is MDHEN, CDR2 SYDVKM, per germline. The CDR3 runs 8 residues. V was shortened by 8 bases and J by 9 bases, with 4 bases between the two germline ends. The chain's CDR3 is CASEKAFF. DNA of the CDR3: TGTGCCAGCGAGAAAGCTTTCTTT.

V gene TRBV7-2 combines with J gene TRBJ2-1; D perhaps matches TRBD2 (6 bases). This CDR3 spans 17 amino acids. Germline CDR1 reads SGHTA; CDR2 reads FQGNSA. V gave up 1 base and J gave up 2 bases, with 15 bases separating them. In DNA form, the CDR3 reads TGTGCCAGCAGCTTAGGGAGAACGGGAGCCCCCTACAATGAGCAGTTCTTC. This gives the protein CASSLGRTGAPYNEQFF.